This T cell receptor (beta chain) was found in a study of T cell repertoires in cytomegalovirus infection. Study-level background: Shared public TCR beta signatures pointed to both CMV infection and a matching HLA type. Regarding the study as a whole: Ex vivo responses were dominated by HLA-C-restricted CMV-specific TCR beta clonotypes.

TCRdb reanalysed the reads using MiXCR and keeps one entry per CDR3 protein. The repertoire has approximately 1,000,000 distinct CDR3 sequences, around a third of them found once; the top ten carry about 14%. Germline V gene sequence: CDR1 SGHDN, CDR2 FVKESK. The CDR3 consists of 13 residues. The ends were cut back, 10 bases at V and 4 bases at J, with 13 bases in the middle. About this clonotype itself: No antigen is known for it.

The sequenced sample was cultured CD8+ T cells from PBMCs, obtained from culture after CMV antigen stimulation. The TCR originated in a human donor in good health (CMV status not recorded). Some clones in this sample may be carry-over from other donors' samples. The chain links TRBV14 to TRBJ2-2; no clear D. In nucleotides, the CDR3 is TGTGCCACCACCACTAAGGCCACCGGGGAGCTGTTTTTT. It translates to CATTTKATGELFF.